Given below is one T cell receptor (beta chain) in context. Authors' data handling: Amplification of reference gene primers provided the estimated nucleated cell counts. Using immunoSEQ multiplex PCR, the repertoire was profiled, and TCRdb retains in-frame clones only, with some absent. The DNA was the basis for D and trimming; V, J and clone size are from that table. The profile shows about 220,000 clones, under 90% of them singletons. Germline values: CDR1 SNHLY, CDR2 FYNNEI. V was shortened by 6 bases and J by 0 bases, with 11 bases between the two germline ends. The CDR3 has 14 residues. These data come from a study of blood T cell repertoires in COVID-19. Overall study context: Specimens from acute and convalescent COVID-19 originated in the United States, Italy and Spain. The analysed material was cDNA or gDNA that came from T cells, B-cell-depleted T cells, or PBMCs.

Material: peripheral blood. The TCR comes from an elderly woman with acute or convalescent COVID-19. This rearrangement joins TRBV2 to TRBJ1-2; tentatively, D is TRBD1 (5 bases). CDR3 protein: CASRRTTSNYGYTF. The CDR3 DNA follows: TGTGCCAGCAGGAGGACAACATCTAACTATGGCTACACCTTC. Using reference TRBV2 and TRBJ1-2 for the parts outside the CDR3, the full variable domain is EPEVTQTPSHQVTQMGQEVILRCVPISNHLYFYWYRQILGQKVEFLVSFYNNEISEKSEIFDDQFSVERPDGSNFTLKIRSTKLEDSAMYFCASRRTTSNYGYTFGSGTRLTVV.